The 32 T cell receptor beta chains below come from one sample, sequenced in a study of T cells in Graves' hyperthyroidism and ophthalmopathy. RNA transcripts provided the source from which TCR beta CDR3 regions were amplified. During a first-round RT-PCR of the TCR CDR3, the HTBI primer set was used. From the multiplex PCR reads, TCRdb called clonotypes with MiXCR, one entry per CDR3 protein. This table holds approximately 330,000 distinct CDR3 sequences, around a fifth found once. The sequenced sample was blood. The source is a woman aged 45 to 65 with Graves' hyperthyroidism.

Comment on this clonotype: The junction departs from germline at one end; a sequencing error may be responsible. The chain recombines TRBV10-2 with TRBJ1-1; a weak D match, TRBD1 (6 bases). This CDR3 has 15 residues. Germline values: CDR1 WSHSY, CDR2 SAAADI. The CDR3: CASSESPGVVAEVFF. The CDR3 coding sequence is TGCGCCAGCAGTGAGTCACCAGGGGTTGTCGCTGAAGTTTTCTTT.

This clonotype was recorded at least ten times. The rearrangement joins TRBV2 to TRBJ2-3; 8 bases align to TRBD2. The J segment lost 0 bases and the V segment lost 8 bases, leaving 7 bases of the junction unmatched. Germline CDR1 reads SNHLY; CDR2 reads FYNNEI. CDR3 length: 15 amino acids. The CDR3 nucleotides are TGTGCCAGCTTACGAACTAGCGGAAGCACAGATACGCAGTATTTT. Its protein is CASLRTSGSTDTQYF. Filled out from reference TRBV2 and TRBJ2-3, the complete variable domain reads EPEVTQTPSHQVTQMGQEVILRCVPISNHLYFYWYRQILGQKVEFLVSFYNNEISEKSEIFDDQFSVERPDGSNFTLKIRSTKLEDSAMYFCASLRTSGSTDTQYFGPGTRLTVL.

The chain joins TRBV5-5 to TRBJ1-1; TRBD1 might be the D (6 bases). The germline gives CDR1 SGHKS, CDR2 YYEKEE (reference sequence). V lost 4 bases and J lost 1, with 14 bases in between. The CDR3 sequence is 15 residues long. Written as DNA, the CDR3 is TGTGCCAGCAGCCCCTCGGGGGCAGAGAACACTGAAGCTTTCTTT. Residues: CASSPSGAENTEAFF.

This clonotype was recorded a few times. The DNA of the CDR3 is TGCAGTGCTACTATCAATGAGCAGTTCTTC. Translation gives CSATINEQFF. The J gene is TRBJ2-1, the V gene TRBV20-1; D gene ambiguous. Germline loops: CDR1 DFQATT, CDR2 SNEGSKA (reference sequence). This CDR3 has 10 residues. Trimming left V 4 bases short and J 6 bases short, with 4 bases between.

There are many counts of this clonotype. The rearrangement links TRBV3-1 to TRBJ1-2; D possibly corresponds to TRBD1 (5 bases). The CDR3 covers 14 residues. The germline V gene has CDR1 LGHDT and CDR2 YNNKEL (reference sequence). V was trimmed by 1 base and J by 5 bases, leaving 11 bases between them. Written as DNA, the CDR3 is TGTGCCAGCAGCCAAGCAAAAGGGACTTATGGCTACACCTTC. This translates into CASSQAKGTYGYTF.

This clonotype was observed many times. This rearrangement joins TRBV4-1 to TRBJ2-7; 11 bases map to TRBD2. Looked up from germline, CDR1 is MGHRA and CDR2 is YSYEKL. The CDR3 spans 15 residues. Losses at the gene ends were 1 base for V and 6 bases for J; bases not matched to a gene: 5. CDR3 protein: CASSQAPLAGAEQYF. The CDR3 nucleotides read TGCGCCAGCAGCCAAGCACCACTAGCGGGAGCCGAGCAGTACTTC.

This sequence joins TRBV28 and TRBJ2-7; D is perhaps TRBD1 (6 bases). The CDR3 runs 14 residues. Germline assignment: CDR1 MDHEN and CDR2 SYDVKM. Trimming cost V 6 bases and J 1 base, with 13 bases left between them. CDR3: CASRGADLSYEQYF. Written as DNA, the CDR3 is TGTGCCAGCAGGGGGGCAGATTTGTCCTACGAGCAGTACTTC.

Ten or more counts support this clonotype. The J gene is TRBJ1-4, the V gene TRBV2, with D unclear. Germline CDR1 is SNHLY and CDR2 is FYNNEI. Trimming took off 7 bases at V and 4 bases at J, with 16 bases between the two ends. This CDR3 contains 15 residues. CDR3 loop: CASNHHGALNEKLFF. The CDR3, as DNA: TGTGCCAGCAACCACCACGGAGCACTTAATGAAAAACTGTTTTTT.

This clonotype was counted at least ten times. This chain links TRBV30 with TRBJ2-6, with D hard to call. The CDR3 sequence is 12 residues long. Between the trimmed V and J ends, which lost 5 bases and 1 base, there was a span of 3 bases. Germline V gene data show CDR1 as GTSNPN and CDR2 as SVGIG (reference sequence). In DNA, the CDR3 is TGTGCCTGGGAATCTGGGGCCAACGTCCTGACTTTC. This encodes CAWESGANVLTF.

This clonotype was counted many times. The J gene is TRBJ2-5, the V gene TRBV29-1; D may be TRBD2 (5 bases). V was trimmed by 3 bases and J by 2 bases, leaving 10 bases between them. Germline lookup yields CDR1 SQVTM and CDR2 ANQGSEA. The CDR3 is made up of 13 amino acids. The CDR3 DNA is TGCAGCGTTGAGCCCAGCGGACAAGAGACCCAGTACTTC. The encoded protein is CSVEPSGQETQYF. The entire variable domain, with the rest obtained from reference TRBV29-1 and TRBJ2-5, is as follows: SAVISQKPSRDICQRGTSLTIQCQVDSQVTMMFWYRQQPGQSLTLIATANQGSEATYESGFVIDKFPISRPNLTFSTLTVSNMSPEDSSIYLCSVEPSGQETQYFGPGTRLLVL.

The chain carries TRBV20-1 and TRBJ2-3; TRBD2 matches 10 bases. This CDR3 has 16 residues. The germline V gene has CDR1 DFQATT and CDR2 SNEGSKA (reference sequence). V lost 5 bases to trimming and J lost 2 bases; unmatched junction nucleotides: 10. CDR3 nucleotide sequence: TGCAGTGCTCAACCCCTACTAGCGGGGTACACAGATACGCAGTATTTT. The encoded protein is CSAQPLLAGYTDTQYF.

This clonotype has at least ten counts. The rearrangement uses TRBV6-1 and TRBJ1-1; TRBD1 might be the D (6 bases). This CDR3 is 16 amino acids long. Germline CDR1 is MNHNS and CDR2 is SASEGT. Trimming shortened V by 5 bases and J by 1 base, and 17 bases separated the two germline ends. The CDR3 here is CASSYTGGAPNTEAFF. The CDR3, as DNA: TGTGCCAGCAGTTATACGGGGGGCGCCCCGAACACTGAAGCTTTCTTT.

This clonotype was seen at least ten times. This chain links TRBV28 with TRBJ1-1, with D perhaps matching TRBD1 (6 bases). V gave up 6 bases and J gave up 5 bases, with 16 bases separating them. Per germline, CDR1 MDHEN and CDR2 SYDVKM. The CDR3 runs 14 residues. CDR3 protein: CASSPRGGLTEAFF. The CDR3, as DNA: TGTGCCAGCAGCCCCAGGGGAGGGTTGACTGAAGCTTTCTTT.

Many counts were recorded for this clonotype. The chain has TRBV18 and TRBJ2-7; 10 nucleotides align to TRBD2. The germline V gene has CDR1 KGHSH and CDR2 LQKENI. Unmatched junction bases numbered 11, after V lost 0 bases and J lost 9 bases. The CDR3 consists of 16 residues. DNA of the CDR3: TGTGCCAGCTCACCACCGGTTGTACTAGCGGGACCCGGGCAGTACTTC. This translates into CASSPPVVLAGPGQYF.

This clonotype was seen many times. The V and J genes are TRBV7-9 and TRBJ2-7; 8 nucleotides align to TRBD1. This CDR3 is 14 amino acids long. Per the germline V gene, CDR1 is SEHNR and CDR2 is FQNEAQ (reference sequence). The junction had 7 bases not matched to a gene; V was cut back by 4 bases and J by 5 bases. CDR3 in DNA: TGTGCCAGCAGCTCCCAGGGACAGGCTAACGAGCAGTACTTC. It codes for CASSSQGQANEQYF. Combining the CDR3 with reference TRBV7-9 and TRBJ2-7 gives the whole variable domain DTGVSQNPRHKITKRGQNVTFRCDPISEHNRLYWYRQTLGQGPEFLTYFQNEAQLEKSRLLSDRFSAERPKGSFSTLEIQRTEQGDSAMYLCASSSQGQANEQYFGPGTRLTVT.

CDR3 loop: CASSARSYGYTF. Here the CDR3 DNA reads TGTGCCAGCAGTGCACGATCCTATGGCTACACCTTC. The V gene is TRBV6-1, the J gene TRBJ1-2, with D unclear. The CDR3 runs 12 residues. CDR1 and CDR2 (germline): MNHNS, SASEGT. Trimming shortened V by 4 bases and J by 4 bases, and 7 bases separated the two germline ends.

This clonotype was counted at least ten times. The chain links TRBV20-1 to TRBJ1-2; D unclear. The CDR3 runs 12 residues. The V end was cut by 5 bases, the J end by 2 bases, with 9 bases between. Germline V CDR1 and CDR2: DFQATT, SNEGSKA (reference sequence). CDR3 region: CSASEDNYGYTF. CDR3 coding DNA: TGCAGTGCTTCCGAAGACAACTATGGCTACACCTTC.

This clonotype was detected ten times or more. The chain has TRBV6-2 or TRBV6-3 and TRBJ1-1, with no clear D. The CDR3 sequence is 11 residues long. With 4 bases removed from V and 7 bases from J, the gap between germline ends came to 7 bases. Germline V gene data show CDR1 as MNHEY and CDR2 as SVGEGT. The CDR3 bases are TGTGCCAGCAGTTTCAGCCGTGAAGCTTTCTTT. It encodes CASSFSREAFF.

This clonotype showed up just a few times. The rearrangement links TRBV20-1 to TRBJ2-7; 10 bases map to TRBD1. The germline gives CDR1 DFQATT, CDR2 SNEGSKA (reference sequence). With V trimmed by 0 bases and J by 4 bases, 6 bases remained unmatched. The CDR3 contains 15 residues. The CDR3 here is CSARERQGARYEQYF. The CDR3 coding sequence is TGCAGTGCTAGAGAGCGACAGGGGGCGCGTTACGAGCAGTACTTC.

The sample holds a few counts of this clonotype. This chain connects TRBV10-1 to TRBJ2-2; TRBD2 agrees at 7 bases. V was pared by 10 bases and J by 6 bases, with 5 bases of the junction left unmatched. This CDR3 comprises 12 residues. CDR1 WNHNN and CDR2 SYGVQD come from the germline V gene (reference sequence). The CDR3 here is CATKAGSGELFF. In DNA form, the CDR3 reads TGCGCCACCAAAGCGGGGTCCGGGGAGCTGTTTTTT.

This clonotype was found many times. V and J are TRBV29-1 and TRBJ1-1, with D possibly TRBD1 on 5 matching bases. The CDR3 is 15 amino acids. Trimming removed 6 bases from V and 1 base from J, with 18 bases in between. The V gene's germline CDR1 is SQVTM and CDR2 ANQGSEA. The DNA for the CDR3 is TGCAGCGTAAGACAGCCCGGTCGTGGGAACACTGAAGCTTTCTTT. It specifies CSVRQPGRGNTEAFF.

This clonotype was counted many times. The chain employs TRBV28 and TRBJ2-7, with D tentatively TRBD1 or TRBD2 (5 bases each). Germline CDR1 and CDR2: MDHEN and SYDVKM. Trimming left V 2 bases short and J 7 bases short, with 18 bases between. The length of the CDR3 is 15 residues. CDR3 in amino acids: CASSLTGQGKSEQYF. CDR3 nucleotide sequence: TGTGCCAGCAGTTTAACGGGGCAGGGAAAAAGTGAGCAGTACTTC.

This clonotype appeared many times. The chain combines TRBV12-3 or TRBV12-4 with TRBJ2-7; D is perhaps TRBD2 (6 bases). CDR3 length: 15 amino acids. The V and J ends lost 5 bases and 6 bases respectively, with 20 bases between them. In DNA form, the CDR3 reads TGTGCCAGCAGTCGGAGGGACTCCAAACCCCCCGAGCAGTACTTC. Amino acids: CASSRRDSKPPEQYF.

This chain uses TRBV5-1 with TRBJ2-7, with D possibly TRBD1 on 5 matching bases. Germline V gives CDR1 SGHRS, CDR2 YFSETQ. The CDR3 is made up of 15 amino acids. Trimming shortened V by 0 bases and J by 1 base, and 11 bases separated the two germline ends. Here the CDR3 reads CASSLDQGGSYEQYF. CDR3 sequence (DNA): TGCGCCAGCAGCTTGGATCAGGGTGGATCCTACGAGCAGTACTTC.

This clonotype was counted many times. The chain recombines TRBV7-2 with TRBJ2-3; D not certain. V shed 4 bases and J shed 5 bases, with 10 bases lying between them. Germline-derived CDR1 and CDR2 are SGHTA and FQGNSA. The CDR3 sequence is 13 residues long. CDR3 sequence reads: CASSSPIGDTQYF. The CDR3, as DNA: TGTGCCAGCAGCTCTCCAATTGGAGATACGCAGTATTTT.

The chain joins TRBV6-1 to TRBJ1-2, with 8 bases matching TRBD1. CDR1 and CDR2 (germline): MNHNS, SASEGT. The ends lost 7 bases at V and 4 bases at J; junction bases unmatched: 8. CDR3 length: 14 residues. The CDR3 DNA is TGTGCCAGCACCGCCGGACAGGGAAGCTATGGCTACACCTTC. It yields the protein CASTAGQGSYGYTF.

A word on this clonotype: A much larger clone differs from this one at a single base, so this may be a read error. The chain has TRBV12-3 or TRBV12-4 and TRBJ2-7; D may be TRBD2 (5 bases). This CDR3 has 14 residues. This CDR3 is CANSLQAVLYEQYF. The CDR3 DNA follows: TGTGCCAACAGTTTACAAGCGGTCCTCTACGAGCAGTACTTC.

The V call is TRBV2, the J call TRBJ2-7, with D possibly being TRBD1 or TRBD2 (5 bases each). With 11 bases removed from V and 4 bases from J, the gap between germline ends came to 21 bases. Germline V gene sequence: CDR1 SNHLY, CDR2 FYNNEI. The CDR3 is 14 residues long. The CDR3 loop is CAGSLRGQTYEQYF. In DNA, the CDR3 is TGTGCCGGATCCCTCCGGGGCCAAACTTACGAGCAGTACTTC.

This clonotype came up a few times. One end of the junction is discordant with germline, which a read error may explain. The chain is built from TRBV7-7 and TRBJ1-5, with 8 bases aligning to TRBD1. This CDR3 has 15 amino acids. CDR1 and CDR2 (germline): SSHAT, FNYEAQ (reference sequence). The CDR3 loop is CASSFRSGQGQPQHF. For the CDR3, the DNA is TGTGCTAGCAGCTTTCGATCTGGACAGGGCCAGCCCCAGCATTTT. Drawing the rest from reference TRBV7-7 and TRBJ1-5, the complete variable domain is GAGVSQSPRYKVTKRGQDVTLRCDPISSHATLYWYQQALGQGPEFLTYFNYEAQPDKSGLPSDRFSAERPEGSISTLTIQRTEQRDSAMYRCASSFRSGQGQPQHFGDGTRLSIL.

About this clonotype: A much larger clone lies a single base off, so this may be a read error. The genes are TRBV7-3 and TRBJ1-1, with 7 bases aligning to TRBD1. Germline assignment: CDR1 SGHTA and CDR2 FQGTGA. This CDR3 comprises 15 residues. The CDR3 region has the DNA TGTGCCAGCAGCGTCCGAGCGGGACAGAACACTGAAGTTTTCTTT. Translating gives CASSVRAGQNTEVFF.

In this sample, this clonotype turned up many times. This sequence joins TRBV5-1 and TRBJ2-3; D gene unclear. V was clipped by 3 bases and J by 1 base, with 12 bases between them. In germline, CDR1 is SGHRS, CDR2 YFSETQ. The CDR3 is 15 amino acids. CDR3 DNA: TGCGCCAGCAGCTCCTCGGGCCCGCGCACAGATACGCAGTATTTT. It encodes CASSSSGPRTDTQYF.

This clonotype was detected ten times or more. CDR3 region: CASSERSLQELNTEAFF. CDR3 in DNA: TGTGCCAGCAGTGAAAGGTCCCTGCAGGAGTTGAACACTGAAGCTTTCTTT. The chain has TRBV6-1 and TRBJ1-1; no definite D call. CDR1 is MNHNS and CDR2 is SASEGT in the germline V gene. The CDR3 contains 17 residues. V was shortened by 2 bases and J by 0 bases, with 16 bases between the two germline ends.